The 6 T cell receptor beta chains below were found in one sample sequenced in a study of cytomegalovirus exposure and HLA in healthy donors. PCR primers comprised 60 Vbeta and 13 Jbeta primers. Profiled with immunoSEQ multiplex PCR; TCRdb holds only in-frame clones, not every one. The sample consists of about 150,000 clones, 80% of them appearing once. Sequencing input: PBMCs. These receptors were collected from a woman in her thirties or forties in good health and CMV-seropositive.

The V call is TRBV19, the J call TRBJ2-3, with 7 bases matching TRBD2. The CDR3 covers 15 residues. CDR1 LNHDA and CDR2 SQIVND come from the germline V gene (reference sequence). V was clipped by 5 bases and J by 2 bases; unmatched bases: 7. The CDR3 region is CASSGLAAITDTQYF. The CDR3 bases are TGTGCCAGTAGTGGGCTAGCGGCAATCACAGATACGCAGTATTTT. Drawing the rest from reference TRBV19 and TRBJ2-3, the complete variable domain is DGGITQSPKYLFRKEGQNVTLSCEQNLNHDAMYWYRQDPGQGLRLIYYSQIVNDFQKGDIAEGYSVSREKKESFPLTVTSAQKNPTAFYLCASSGLAAITDTQYFGPGTRLTVL.

This clone was counted only a few times. The chain couples TRBV2 to TRBJ2-7; 12 bases agree with TRBD2. Trimming took 6 bases from V and 4 from J; bases not matched to a gene: 7. From germline, CDR1 is SNHLY and CDR2 FYNNEI. The CDR3 has 15 amino acids. The CDR3: CASREKTSGSYEQYF. CDR3 in DNA: TGTGCCAGCAGAGAAAAGACTAGCGGGAGTTACGAGCAGTACTTC.

The chain employs TRBV10-2 and TRBJ1-5; TRBD1 matches 7 bases. J lost 4 bases, V lost 4 bases, and 7 bases had no gene match. Germline CDR1 WSHSY, CDR2 SAAADI. The CDR3 has 15 amino acids. The CDR3, as DNA: TGCGCCAGCAGTGTAGGACAGGTTGGGAATCAGCCCCAGCATTTT. This sequence encodes CASSVGQVGNQPQHF.

Regarding this clone: A read error is likely, as this CDR3 ends without the conserved phenylalanine or tryptophan. Because the CDR3's place on the DNA is in doubt, the DNA is left out and the CDR3 is given as listed by TCRdb. The rearrangement joins TRBV10-1 to TRBJ2-3; the D call of TRBD2 is as the table states it, not checked on the DNA. Germline CDR1 is WNHNN and CDR2 is SYGVQD (reference sequence). Inclusive of both ends, the CDR3 amounts to 14 amino acids. The CDR3 is CASSRTMTSGRRPG.

This chain joins TRBV5-1 and TRBJ1-1; D unclear. The CDR3 is made up of 13 amino acids. The germline CDR1 and CDR2 sequences are SGHRS and YFSETQ. With 0 bases removed from V and 7 bases from J, the gap between germline ends came to 10 bases. DNA for the CDR3: TGCGCCAGCAGCTTGGTGGTTACGGGTGAAGCTTTCTTT. Its translation is CASSLVVTGEAFF.

V is TRBV28 and J is TRBJ1-3; the D gene is possibly TRBD1 (6 bases). Per germline, CDR1 MDHEN and CDR2 SYDVKM. The CDR3 spans 13 residues. V was pared by 11 bases and J by 7 bases, with 18 bases between. The CDR3 is CAPRGRVVNTIYF. The DNA of the CDR3 is TGTGCCCCCAGGGGCAGGGTTGTTAACACCATATATTTT.